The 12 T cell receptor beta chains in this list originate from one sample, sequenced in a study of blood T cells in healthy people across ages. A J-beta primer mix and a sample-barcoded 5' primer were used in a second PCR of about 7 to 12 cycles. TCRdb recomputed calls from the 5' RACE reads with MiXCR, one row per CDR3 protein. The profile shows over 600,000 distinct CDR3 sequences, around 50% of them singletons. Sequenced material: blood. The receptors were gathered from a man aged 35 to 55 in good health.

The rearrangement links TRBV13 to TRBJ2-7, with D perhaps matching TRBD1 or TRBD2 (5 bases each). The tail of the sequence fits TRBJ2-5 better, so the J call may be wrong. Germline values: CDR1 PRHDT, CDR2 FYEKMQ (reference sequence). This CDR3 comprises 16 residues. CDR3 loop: CASSPRRTGSGETQYF. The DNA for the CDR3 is TGTGCCAGCAGCCCTCGCCGAACAGGAAGCGGAGAGACCCAGTACTTC.

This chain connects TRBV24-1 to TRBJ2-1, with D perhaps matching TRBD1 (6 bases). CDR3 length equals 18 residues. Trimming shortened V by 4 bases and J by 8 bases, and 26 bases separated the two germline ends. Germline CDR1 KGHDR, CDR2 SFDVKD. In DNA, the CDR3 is TGTGCCACCAGTGACCCAAAAATTGTTACAGGGAAAACCCATGAGCAGTTCTTC. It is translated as CATSDPKIVTGKTHEQFF.

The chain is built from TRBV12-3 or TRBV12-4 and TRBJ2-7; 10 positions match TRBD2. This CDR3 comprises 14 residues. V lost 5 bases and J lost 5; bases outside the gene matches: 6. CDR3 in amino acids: CASSRIAGGNEQYF. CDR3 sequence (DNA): TGTGCCAGCAGTAGAATAGCGGGAGGTAACGAGCAGTACTTC.

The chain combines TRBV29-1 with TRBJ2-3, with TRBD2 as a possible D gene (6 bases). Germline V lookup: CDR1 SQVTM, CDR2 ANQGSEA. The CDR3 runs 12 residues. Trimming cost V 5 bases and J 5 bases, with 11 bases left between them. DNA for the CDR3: TGCAGCGTTTTGGACTACCAAGATACGCAGTATTTT. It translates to CSVLDYQDTQYF.

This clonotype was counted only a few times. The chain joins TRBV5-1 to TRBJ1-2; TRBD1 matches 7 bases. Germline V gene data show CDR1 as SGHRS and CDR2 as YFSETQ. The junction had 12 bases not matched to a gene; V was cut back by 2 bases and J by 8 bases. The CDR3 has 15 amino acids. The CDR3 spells CASSFRPDRSGGYTF. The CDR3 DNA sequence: TGCGCCAGCAGCTTCAGACCGGACAGGTCGGGCGGCTACACCTTC.

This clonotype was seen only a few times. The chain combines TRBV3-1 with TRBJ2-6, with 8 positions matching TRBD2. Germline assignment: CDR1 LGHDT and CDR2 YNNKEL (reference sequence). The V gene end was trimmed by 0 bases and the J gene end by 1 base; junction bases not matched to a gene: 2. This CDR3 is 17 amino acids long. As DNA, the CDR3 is TGTGCCAGCAGCCAAGATCGGGGGGGATCTGGGGCCAACGTCCTGACTTTC. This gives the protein CASSQDRGGSGANVLTF.

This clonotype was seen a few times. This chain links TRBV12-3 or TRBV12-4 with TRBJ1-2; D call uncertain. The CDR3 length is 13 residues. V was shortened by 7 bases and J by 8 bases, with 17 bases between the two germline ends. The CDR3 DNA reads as TGTGCCAGCACGTTTAGGGTTGGTGGGGGCTACACCTTC. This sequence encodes CASTFRVGGGYTF.

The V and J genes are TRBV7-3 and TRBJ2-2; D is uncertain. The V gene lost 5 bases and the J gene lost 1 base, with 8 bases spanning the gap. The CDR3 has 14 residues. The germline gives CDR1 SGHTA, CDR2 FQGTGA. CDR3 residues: CASSPDWNTGELFF. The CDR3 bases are TGTGCCAGCAGCCCCGACTGGAACACCGGGGAGCTGTTTTTT. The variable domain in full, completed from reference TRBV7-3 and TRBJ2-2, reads GAGVSQTPSNKVTEKGKYVELRCDPISGHTALYWYRQSLGQGPEFLIYFQGTGAADDSGLPNDRFFAVRPEGSVSTLKIQRTERGDSAVYLCASSPDWNTGELFFGEGSRLTVL.

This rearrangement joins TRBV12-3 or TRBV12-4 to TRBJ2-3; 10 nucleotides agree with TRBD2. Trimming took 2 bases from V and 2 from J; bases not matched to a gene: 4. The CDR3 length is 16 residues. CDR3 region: CASSLSSGSDTDTQYF. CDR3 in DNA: TGTGCCAGCAGTTTATCTAGCGGGAGTGACACAGATACGCAGTATTTT.

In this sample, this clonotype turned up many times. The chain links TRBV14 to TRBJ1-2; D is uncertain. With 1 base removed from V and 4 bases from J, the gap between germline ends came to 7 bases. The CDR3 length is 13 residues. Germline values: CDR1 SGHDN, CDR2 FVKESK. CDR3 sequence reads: CASSQVQSYGYTF. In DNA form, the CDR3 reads TGTGCCAGCAGCCAAGTCCAGAGCTATGGCTACACCTTC.

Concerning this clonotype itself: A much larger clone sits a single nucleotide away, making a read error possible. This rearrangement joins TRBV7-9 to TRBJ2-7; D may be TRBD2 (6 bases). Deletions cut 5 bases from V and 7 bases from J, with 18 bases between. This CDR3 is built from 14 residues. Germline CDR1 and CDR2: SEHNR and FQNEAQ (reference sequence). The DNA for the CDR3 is TGTGCCAGCAGCCCTAGCGTGACCTACAATGAGCAGTACTTC. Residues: CASSPSVTYNEQYF.

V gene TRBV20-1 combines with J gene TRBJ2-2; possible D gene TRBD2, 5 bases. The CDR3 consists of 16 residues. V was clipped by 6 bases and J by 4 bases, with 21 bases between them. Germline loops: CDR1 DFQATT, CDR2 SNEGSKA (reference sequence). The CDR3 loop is CSARIIGQAGTGELFF. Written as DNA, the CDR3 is TGCAGTGCGAGAATAATCGGGCAGGCGGGCACCGGGGAGCTGTTTTTT.